One T cell receptor beta chain is described in this entry. The sample originates from a study of CD8 T cells in Susac syndrome. Study at large: The Susac syndrome patients that were sequenced included five or six with active disease and 8 or 9 in remission.

The CDR3 covers 15 residues. The V segment lost 4 bases and the J segment 4 bases; nucleotides outside the gene matches: 5. The germline V gene encodes CDR1 PRHDT and CDR2 FYEKMQ (reference sequence). TCR beta sequencing was performed on blood CD8+ and CD4+ T cells. RNA amounts of 0.5 to 1 ug underwent reverse transcription with random hexamers. Each CDR3 protein is one row after TCRdb ran MiXCR on the immunoSEQ multiplex PCR reads. Of about 130,000 distinct CDR3 sequences listed, more than 90% were seen once; the top ten hold 0.21%. Sequencing used CD8+ T cells from PBMCs. V and J are TRBV13 and TRBJ2-1; 9 nucleotides agree with TRBD2. The source of this sequence is a human donor with Susac syndrome. The CDR3 DNA is TGTGCCAGCAGCTCTCTAGCGGGACCGTACAATGAGCAGTTCTTC. It is translated as CASSSLAGPYNEQFF.